Sequencing of this T cell receptor beta chain was carried out in a study of T cell repertoires in cytomegalovirus infection. Across the study: Both CMV infection and a matching HLA type were indicated by public TCR beta signatures. Study-wide points: Clonotype analysis showed dominance of the ex vivo response by HLA-C-restricted CMV-specific TCR beta clonotypes.

The V gene end was trimmed by 4 bases and the J gene end by 7 bases; junction bases not matched to a gene: 17. Germline V lookup: CDR1 SNHLY, CDR2 FYNNEI. The CDR3 has 17 amino acids. This clonotype was counted only a few times. Its specificity is unknown. Using its own MiXCR run on the reads, TCRdb lists one record per CDR3 protein. The sample lists about 300,000 distinct CDR3 sequences, 9.6% seen once, with around 2.6% in the top ten. Sequencing used PBMCs. The TCR sequence derives from a human donor in good health (CMV status not recorded). Some clones in this sample may be carry-over from other donors' samples. The J gene is TRBJ2-7, the V gene TRBV2; the match to TRBD1 covers 9 bases. The CDR3 region is CASSGAPTGGPPIEQYF. DNA for the CDR3: TGTGCCAGCAGTGGTGCCCCCACAGGGGGCCCCCCCATTGAGCAGTACTTC.